This TCR beta chain stems from a study of cytomegalovirus exposure and HLA in healthy donors. CDR3 length: 12 amino acids. Germline CDR1 and CDR2: MDHEN and SYDVKM. Trimming pared 2 bases from V and 9 bases from J, leaving 10 bases between. This PCR relied on a set of 60 Vbeta primers and 13 Jbeta primers. The data were produced by immunoSEQ multiplex PCR, yet TCRdb's version contains in-frame clones alone and is incomplete. Its table records tens of thousands of clones. Sequencing input: PBMCs. This clonotype was obtained from a woman in her 40s in good health and CMV-seropositive. The rearrangement links TRBV28 to TRBJ1-2; perhaps TRBD1 as D (5 bases). The CDR3 region has the DNA TGTGCCAGCAGTTTAAGGGGTCGGAGCTACACCTTC. Translation: CASSLRGRSYTF.